The subject of this entry is one TCR beta chain. The antigen is unknown. Template material for TCR beta VDJ and CDR3 profiling consisted of genomic DNA. MiXCR, run by TCRdb on the reads, gives a single entry per CDR3 protein. The sample has roughly 180,000 distinct CDR3 sequences; 55% to 65% are singletons. These data come from a study of CD8+CD57+ T cells in acquired aplastic anemia. Overall study results and limits: Researchers reported that CD8+ Simpson's diversity was not significantly different in patients versus controls.

The V gene end was trimmed by 6 bases and the J gene end by 5 bases; junction bases not matched to a gene: 7. The CDR3 has 14 residues. Germline-derived CDR1 and CDR2 are SNHLY and FYNNEI. Sequenced patients had shown CD8+CD57+ cell expansion by flow cytometry. When blood sampling took place, the patients had received no therapy. Sequencing was carried out using sorted CD4+, CD8+, or CD8+CD57+ T cells (not recorded which) from PBMCs. The chain recombines TRBV2 with TRBJ2-5, with 9 bases aligning to TRBD1. The sequence came from a human donor with aplastic anemia. CDR3: CASRPGQGWETQYF. DNA of the CDR3: TGTGCCAGCAGGCCGGGACAGGGATGGGAGACCCAGTACTTC.